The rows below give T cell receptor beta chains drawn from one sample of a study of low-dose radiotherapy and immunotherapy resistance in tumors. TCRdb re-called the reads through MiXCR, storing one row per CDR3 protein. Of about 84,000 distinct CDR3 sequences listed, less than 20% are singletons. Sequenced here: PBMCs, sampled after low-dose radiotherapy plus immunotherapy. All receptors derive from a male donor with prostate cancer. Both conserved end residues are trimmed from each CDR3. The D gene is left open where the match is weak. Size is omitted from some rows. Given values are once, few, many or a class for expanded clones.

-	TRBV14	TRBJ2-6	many	ASSQGLGGANVLT
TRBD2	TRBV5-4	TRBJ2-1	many	ASSPGGGRADNEQF
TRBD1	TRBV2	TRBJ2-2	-	ASDPGQGDTGELF
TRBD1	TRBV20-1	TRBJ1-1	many	SARPGTANTEAF
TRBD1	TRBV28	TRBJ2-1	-	ASRRTGEVEQF
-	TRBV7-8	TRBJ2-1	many	ASSLQASIQF
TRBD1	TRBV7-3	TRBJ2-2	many	ASSLTPGQGSGELF
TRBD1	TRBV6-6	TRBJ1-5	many	ASRSTGTVNQPQH
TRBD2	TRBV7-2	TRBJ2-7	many	ASSTLAGAYEQY
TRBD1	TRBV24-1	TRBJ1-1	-	ATSSGTGDTEAF
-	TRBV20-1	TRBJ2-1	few	SASDGGGGGEQF
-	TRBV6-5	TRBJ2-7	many	ASSSPGTGYYEQY
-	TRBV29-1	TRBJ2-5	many	SVAGFRETQY
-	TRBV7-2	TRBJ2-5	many	ASSNRVGETQY
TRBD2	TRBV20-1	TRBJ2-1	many	SASTSGTGNEQF
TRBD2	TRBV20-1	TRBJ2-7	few	SAPKAGRSYEQY
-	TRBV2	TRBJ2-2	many	ASSDGGGHTGELF
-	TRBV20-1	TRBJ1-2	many	SARDPDRANYGYT
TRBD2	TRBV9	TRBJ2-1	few	ASSPLGTSVLNEQF
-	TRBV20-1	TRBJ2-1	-	SAPGTGGGLAGGNEQF
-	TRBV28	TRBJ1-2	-	ASSGDGASGYT
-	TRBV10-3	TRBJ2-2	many	AISTGTNTGELF
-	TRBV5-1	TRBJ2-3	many	ASSLERDTDTQY
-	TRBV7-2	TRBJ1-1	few	ASTTEEIRTEAF
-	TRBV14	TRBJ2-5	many	ASSQEVTQY